A single sample is the source of the 32 T cell receptor beta chains below, sequenced in a study of blood T cell repertoires in COVID-19. Repertoires were generated with immunoSEQ multiplex PCR, while TCRdb's copy carries only in-frame clones and drops some. The sample gives approximately 270,000 clones, around nine tenths of which show up once; about 10% is in the top ten. Sequences were obtained from peripheral blood. Every receptor here comes from a man between 40 and 49 years old with active or convalescent COVID-19.

The V gene is TRBV24-1, the J gene TRBJ2-4, with 8 nucleotides matching TRBD2. The CDR3 is made up of 20 amino acids. Germline CDR1 KGHDR, CDR2 SFDVKD. J lost 0 bases, V lost 2 bases, and 14 bases had no gene match. CDR3 protein: CATSDSGRTSGGPAKNIQYF. CDR3 nucleotide sequence: TGTGCCACCAGTGATTCCGGCAGAACTAGCGGAGGACCAGCCAAAAACATTCAGTACTTC.

A note on this clone: A much larger clone lies one base from this, so it may be a read error. The CDR3 protein is CASSLTNGGYEQYF. CDR3 nucleotides: TGCGCCAGCAGCTTGACTAACGGGGGGTACGAGCAGTACTTC. V usage is TRBV5-1 and J usage is TRBJ2-7, with 7 bases matching TRBD2. Germline CDR1 reads SGHRS; CDR2 reads YFSETQ. This CDR3 has 14 residues. With 1 base clipped from V and 4 bases from J, the junction kept 5 bases outside the gene matches.

CDR3 protein: CASSPPHRTNTEAFF. For the CDR3, the DNA is TGTGCCAGCAGCCCACCTCACAGGACCAACACTGAAGCTTTCTTT. The gene calls are TRBV11-3 and TRBJ1-1; a possible D gene is TRBD1 (5 bases). The germline V gene encodes CDR1 SGHNT and CDR2 YENEEA. V was clipped by 5 bases and J by 2 bases, with 15 bases between them. The CDR3 has 15 amino acids. The whole variable domain, filled in from reference TRBV11-3 and TRBJ1-1, reads EAGVVQSPRYKIIEKKQPVAFWCNPISGHNTLYWYLQNLGQGPELLIRYENEEAVDDSQLPKDRFSAERLKGVDSTLKIQPAELGDSAVYLCASSPPHRTNTEAFFGQGTRLTVV.

A few counts support this clone. This chain joins TRBV5-6 and TRBJ2-1; D possibly corresponds to TRBD2 (5 bases). V dropped 4 bases and J dropped 3 bases, with 14 bases sitting between them. Germline V gene sequence: CDR1 SGHDT, CDR2 YYEEEE. The CDR3 runs 15 residues. CDR3 in amino acids: CASSARVGVYNEQFF. For the CDR3, the DNA is TGTGCCAGCAGCGCACGGGTCGGGGTCTACAATGAGCAGTTCTTC.

The V and J genes are TRBV7-6 and TRBJ2-1; 11 bases fit TRBD2. V gave up 5 bases and J gave up 7 bases; unmatched junction bases: 10. The CDR3 is 16 residues long. Germline V gene lookup returns CDR1 SGHVS and CDR2 FNYEAQ. CDR3 region: CASSPIAGGLRNEQFF. CDR3 in DNA: TGTGCCAGCAGCCCCATAGCGGGGGGGCTCCGTAATGAGCAGTTCTTC.

Regarding this clone: Other DNA sequences in the same sample also yield this CDR3. The genes are TRBV18 and TRBJ1-1; no definite D call. Germline CDR1 reads KGHSH; CDR2 reads LQKENI. The CDR3 loop spans 13 amino acids. V lost 6 bases and J 1 base, leaving 9 bases between the germline ends. CDR3 region: CASSPSENTEAFF. CDR3 nucleotides: TGTGCCAGCTCTCCGTCAGAGAACACTGAAGCTTTCTTT.

V gene TRBV7-8 combines with J gene TRBJ1-1, with a weak D call TRBD1 (5 bases). The germline V gene encodes CDR1 SGHVS and CDR2 FQNEAQ. The V end lost 2 bases, the J end lost 6 bases, and 10 bases lay between the germline ends. This CDR3 has 13 residues. The CDR3 loop is CASSLHRGAEAFF. The CDR3 DNA follows: TGTGCCAGCAGCTTACACCGGGGGGCTGAAGCTTTCTTT. The variable domain in full, completed from reference TRBV7-8 and TRBJ1-1, reads GAGVSQSPRYKVAKRGQDVALRCDPISGHVSLFWYQQALGQGPEFLTYFQNEAQLDKSGLPSDRFFAERPEGSVSTLKIQRTQQEDSAVYLCASSLHRGAEAFFGQGTRLTVV.

The CDR3 is CASSFDTYGYTF. CDR3 sequence (DNA): TGTGCCAGCAGCTTCGACACCTATGGCTACACCTTC. This chain uses TRBV5-6 with TRBJ1-2, with unresolved D. This CDR3 contains 12 residues. Trimming took 2 bases from V and 4 from J, leaving 6 bases between them. CDR1 is SGHDT and CDR2 is YYEEEE in the germline V gene.

The rearrangement links TRBV9 to TRBJ1-1, with D possibly TRBD1 on 6 matching bases. V was pared by 4 bases and J by 3 bases, with 16 bases between. This CDR3 spans 15 amino acids. Germline V gene sequence: CDR1 SGDLS, CDR2 YYNGEE. The CDR3, as DNA: TGTGCCAGCAGCCCCCGTGGGGGGGCGTACACTGAAGCTTTCTTT. Amino acid sequence: CASSPRGGAYTEAFF.

CDR3 amino acids: CASSPRGPDTIYF. The DNA for the CDR3 is TGTGCCAGCAGCCCCAGGGGACCTGACACCATATATTTT. The rearrangement uses TRBV7-9 and TRBJ1-3, with D perhaps matching TRBD1 (6 bases). The CDR3 runs to 13 residues. Germline loops: CDR1 SEHNR, CDR2 FQNEAQ (reference sequence). The V gene lost 5 bases and the J gene lost 8 bases, with 13 bases spanning the gap.

The chain is built from TRBV28 and TRBJ1-3, with a tentative D call TRBD1 (6 bases). V was shortened by 2 bases and J by 4 bases, with 9 bases between the two germline ends. Germline V CDR1 and CDR2: MDHEN, SYDVKM. CDR3 size: 14 residues. The CDR3 spells CASSLRGWGNTIYF. Here the CDR3 DNA reads TGTGCCAGCAGTTTAAGGGGGTGGGGAAACACCATATATTTT. Using reference TRBV28 and TRBJ1-3 for the parts outside the CDR3, the full variable domain is DVKVTQSSRYLVKRTGEKVFLECVQDMDHENMFWYRQDPGLGLRLIYFSYDVKMKEKGDIPEGYSVSREKKERFSLILESASTNQTSMYLCASSLRGWGNTIYFGEGSWLTVV.

The CDR3: CASSLSLTGELFF. The CDR3 DNA reads TGTGCCAGCAGCCTCTCTCTCACCGGGGAGCTGTTTTTT. The chain combines TRBV7-2 with TRBJ2-2; no reliable D call. There are 13 residues in the CDR3. V lost 5 bases and J lost 4, with 8 bases in between. CDR1 is SGHTA, CDR2 FQGNSA, per germline.

This chain joins TRBV2 and TRBJ2-2, with TRBD2 identical over 11 bases. Unmatched junction bases numbered 11, after V lost 2 bases and J lost 6 bases. Germline V gene data show CDR1 as SNHLY and CDR2 as FYNNEI. There are 18 residues in the CDR3. In nucleotides, the CDR3 is TGTGCCAGCAGTGAAAGGGGGGAACTAGCGGGAGCCCCCGGGGAGCTGTTTTTT. This gives the protein CASSERGELAGAPGELFF.

The CDR3 DNA is TGTGCCAGCAGCCAAGAAGCTTGGGCCGGAGATACGCAGTATTTT. Its protein product is CASSQEAWAGDTQYF. The rearrangement links TRBV3-1 (or the pseudogene TRBV3-2) to TRBJ2-3; no clear D. In germline, CDR1 is LGHDT, CDR2 YNNKEL (reference sequence). V was trimmed by 0 bases and J by 5 bases, leaving 12 bases between them. The CDR3 loop spans 15 amino acids.

J is TRBJ1-1 and V is TRBV28; the match to TRBD1 covers 8 bases. Germline CDR1 reads MDHEN; CDR2 reads SYDVKM. CDR3 length: 14 amino acids. The ends lost 7 bases at V and 4 bases at J; junction bases unmatched: 8. In DNA, the CDR3 is TGTGCCAGCAACAAACAGGGGGGCGGCACTGAAGCTTTCTTT. Protein product: CASNKQGGGTEAFF.

This sequence joins TRBV9 and TRBJ2-5; TRBD2 aligns across 9 bases. The CDR3 consists of 16 residues. Germline loops: CDR1 SGDLS, CDR2 YYNGEE. The trim removed 0 bases at V and 4 bases at J, leaving 7 bases unmatched. CDR3 in DNA: TGTGCCAGCAGCGTAGAGGGTAGCGGGAGCCGAGAGACCCAGTACTTC. Translating it yields CASSVEGSGSRETQYF. Full variable domain (missing parts from reference TRBV9 and TRBJ2-5): DSGVTQTPKHLITATGQRVTLRCSPRSGDLSVYWYQQSLDQGLQFLIQYYNGEERAKGNILERFSAQQFPDLHSELNLSSLELGDSALYFCASSVEGSGSRETQYFGPGTRLLVL.

This chain uses TRBV5-1 with TRBJ2-6; D perhaps matches TRBD2 (6 bases). In germline, CDR1 is SGHRS, CDR2 YFSETQ. V lost 4 bases and J 4 bases, leaving 21 bases between the germline ends. CDR3 length: 18 residues. CDR3 residues: CASSRDWAPLGGANVLTF. The CDR3 nucleotides are TGCGCCAGCAGCCGGGACTGGGCCCCCCTAGGAGGGGCCAACGTCCTGACTTTC.

CDR3 loop: CASSSRTGYGYTF. The CDR3 nucleotides are TGTGCCAGCAGTTCTCGGACGGGGTATGGCTACACCTTC. The chain is built from TRBV12-3 or TRBV12-4 and TRBJ1-2, with D unresolved. This CDR3 spans 13 amino acids. The germline V and J ends were trimmed by 4 bases and 5 bases, with 11 bases remaining between them.

The V call is TRBV27, the J call TRBJ2-1; D call uncertain. The CDR3 runs 13 residues. Germline V gene lookup returns CDR1 MNHEY and CDR2 SMNVEV (reference sequence). V lost 0 bases to trimming and J lost 7 bases, with 7 bases between them. The CDR3 reads CASSLSRENEQFF. For the CDR3, the DNA is TGTGCCAGCAGTTTATCGCGAGAGAATGAGCAGTTCTTC.

A few counts support this clone. V is TRBV10-3 and J is TRBJ1-5, with 7 bases matching TRBD1. Germline CDR1 is ENHRY and CDR2 is SYGVKD. V gave up 6 bases and J gave up 6 bases; unmatched junction bases: 8. The CDR3 loop spans 14 amino acids. CDR3 amino acids: CAISPRQGGQPQHF. For the CDR3, the DNA is TGTGCCATCAGCCCCCGACAGGGCGGTCAGCCCCAGCATTTT.

The gene calls are TRBV3-1 (or the pseudogene TRBV3-2) and TRBJ2-3; TRBD2 aligns across 11 bases. V was clipped by 4 bases and J by 3 bases; unmatched bases: 3. The germline V gene encodes CDR1 LGHDT and CDR2 YNNKEL (reference sequence). The CDR3 has 15 residues. This chain's CDR3 is CASSPGLAETDTQYF. CDR3 in DNA: TGTGCCAGCAGCCCGGGACTAGCGGAAACAGATACGCAGTATTTT.

The chain employs TRBV27 and TRBJ2-1; D might be TRBD2 (5 bases). CDR3 length: 14 amino acids. V lost 2 bases and J 7 bases, leaving 12 bases between the germline ends. CDR1 and CDR2 from the germline V gene are MNHEY and SMNVEV (reference sequence). Written as DNA, the CDR3 is TGTGCCAGCAGTTTAGATCCTAGCAGAAATGAGCAGTTCTTC. Protein sequence: CASSLDPSRNEQFF.

The J gene is TRBJ1-5, the V gene TRBV7-2; D is uncertain. The CDR3 runs to 13 residues. V lost 5 bases, J lost 5 bases, and 10 bases lay in between. The germline gives CDR1 SGHTA, CDR2 FQGNSA. The CDR3 sequence is CASSITRDQPQHF. The CDR3 nucleotides are TGTGCCAGCAGCATAACCCGGGATCAGCCCCAGCATTTT. The full variable domain, with the rest looked up from reference TRBV7-2 and TRBJ1-5, is GAGVSQSPSNKVTEKGKDVELRCDPISGHTALYWYRQSLGQGLEFLIYFQGNSAPDKSGLPSDRFSAERTGGSVSTLTIQRTQQEDSAVYLCASSITRDQPQHFGDGTRLSIL.

This chain connects TRBV2 to TRBJ2-2; no reliable D call. CDR1 and CDR2 from the germline V gene are SNHLY and FYNNEI. The CDR3 spans 13 residues. V gave up 4 bases and J gave up 1 base, with 4 bases separating them. The CDR3 reads CASSVRNTGELFF. Written as DNA, the CDR3 is TGTGCCAGCAGTGTGCGGAACACCGGGGAGCTGTTTTTT.

The chain carries TRBV20-1 and TRBJ2-5; weak D call: TRBD2 (5 bases). The CDR3 is 11 residues long. Germline V lookup: CDR1 DFQATT, CDR2 SNEGSKA (reference sequence). V shed 0 bases and J shed 12 bases, with 11 bases lying between them. Here the CDR3 DNA reads TGCAGTGCTAGAGATCGGGGTCGAAAGTACTTC. It codes for CSARDRGRKYF.

This chain joins TRBV30 and TRBJ2-3; D is possibly TRBD2 (5 bases). Germline assignment: CDR1 GTSNPN and CDR2 SVGIG (reference sequence). The V end was cut by 1 base, the J end by 1 base, with 15 bases between. The CDR3 sequence is 16 residues long. The CDR3 sequence is CAWSGPGEVGTDTQYF. The CDR3 nucleotides are TGTGCCTGGAGTGGGCCCGGGGAAGTCGGCACAGATACGCAGTATTTT.

This chain connects TRBV7-2 to TRBJ2-7; D perhaps matches TRBD2 (5 bases). Germline V lookup: CDR1 SGHTA, CDR2 FQGNSA. Trimming pared 5 bases from V and 4 bases from J, leaving 9 bases between. The CDR3 is 12 amino acids. This CDR3 is CASSPGGYEQYF. Here the CDR3 DNA reads TGTGCCAGCAGCCCGGGCGGGTACGAGCAGTACTTC. The full variable domain, rest sourced from reference TRBV7-2 and TRBJ2-7, is GAGVSQSPSNKVTEKGKDVELRCDPISGHTALYWYRQSLGQGLEFLIYFQGNSAPDKSGLPSDRFSAERTGGSVSTLTIQRTQQEDSAVYLCASSPGGYEQYFGPGTRLTVT.

The gene calls are TRBV27 and TRBJ2-7; unclear D gene. Germline V lookup: CDR1 MNHEY, CDR2 SMNVEV (reference sequence). The CDR3 totals 13 residues. V was trimmed by 0 bases and J by 3 bases, leaving 6 bases between them. CDR3 protein: CASSLSPGYEQYF. In DNA form, the CDR3 reads TGTGCCAGCAGTTTATCCCCGGGCTACGAGCAGTACTTC.

This clone was counted only a few times. The DNA for the CDR3 is TGTGCCAGCAGGGGAATGGGTAATGAAAAACTGTTTTTT. Translated, it gives CASRGMGNEKLFF. V is TRBV30 and J is TRBJ1-4, with D possibly being TRBD1 (6 bases). The germline V gene encodes CDR1 GTSNPN and CDR2 SVGIG (reference sequence). Trimming removed 8 bases from V and 4 bases from J, with 14 bases in between. CDR3 size: 13 residues.

CDR3 amino acids: CASGGIRASFHYGYTF. DNA for the CDR3: TGTGCCAGCGGAGGGATCAGGGCTTCGTTTCACTATGGCTACACCTTC. The V call is TRBV28, the J call TRBJ1-2; D perhaps matches TRBD1 (5 bases). The ends were cut back, 8 bases at V and 3 bases at J, with 22 bases in the middle. The germline gives CDR1 MDHEN, CDR2 SYDVKM. The CDR3 covers 16 residues.

V gene TRBV5-1 combines with J gene TRBJ2-5, with 8 bases aligning to TRBD2. With V trimmed by 4 bases and J by 5 bases, 16 bases remained unmatched. CDR1 is SGHRS and CDR2 is YFSETQ in the germline V gene. The CDR3 has 17 residues. CDR3 sequence (DNA): TGCGCCAGCAGCCTCCAGGACGGGGGGGCCCTCGGGGAGACCCAGTACTTC. Residues: CASSLQDGGALGETQYF.

The V call is TRBV6-5, the J call TRBJ1-6; 7 nucleotides match TRBD1. Germline CDR1 reads MNHEY; CDR2 reads SVGAGI. V was clipped by 5 bases and J by 9 bases; unmatched bases: 10. This CDR3 has 15 residues. Here the CDR3 DNA reads TGTGCCAGCAGTACAAAGAGGGGGCTGAGTTCACCCCTCCACTTT. Protein product: CASSTKRGLSSPLHF.